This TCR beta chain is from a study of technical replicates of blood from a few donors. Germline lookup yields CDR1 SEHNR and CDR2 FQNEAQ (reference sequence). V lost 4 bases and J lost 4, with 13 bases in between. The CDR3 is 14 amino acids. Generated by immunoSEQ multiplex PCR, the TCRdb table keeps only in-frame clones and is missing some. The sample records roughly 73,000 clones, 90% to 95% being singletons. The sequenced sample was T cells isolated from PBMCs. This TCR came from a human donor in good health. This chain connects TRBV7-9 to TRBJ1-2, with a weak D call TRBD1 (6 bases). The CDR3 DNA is TGTGCCAGCAGCTCCCACAGGGCTCTCTATGGCTACACCTTC. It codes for CASSSHRALYGYTF.